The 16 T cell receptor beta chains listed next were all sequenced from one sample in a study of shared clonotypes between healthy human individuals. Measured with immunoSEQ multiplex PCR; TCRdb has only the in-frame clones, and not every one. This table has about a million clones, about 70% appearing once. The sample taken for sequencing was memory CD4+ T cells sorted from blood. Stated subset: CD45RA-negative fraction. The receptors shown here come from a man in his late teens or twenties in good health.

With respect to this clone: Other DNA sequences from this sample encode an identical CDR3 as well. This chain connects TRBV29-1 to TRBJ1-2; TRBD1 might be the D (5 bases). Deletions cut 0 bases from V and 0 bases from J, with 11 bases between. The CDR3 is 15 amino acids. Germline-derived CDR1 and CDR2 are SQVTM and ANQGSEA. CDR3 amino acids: CSVEDLRETNYGYTF. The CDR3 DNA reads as TGCAGCGTTGAAGATCTCAGGGAGACTAACTATGGCTACACCTTC.

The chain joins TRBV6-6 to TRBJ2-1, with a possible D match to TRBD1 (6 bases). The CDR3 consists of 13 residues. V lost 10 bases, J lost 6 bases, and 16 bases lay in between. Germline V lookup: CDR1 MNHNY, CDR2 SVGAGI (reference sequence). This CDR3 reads CATLPWGLNEQFF. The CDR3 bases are TGTGCCACCCTCCCTTGGGGGCTCAATGAGCAGTTCTTC.

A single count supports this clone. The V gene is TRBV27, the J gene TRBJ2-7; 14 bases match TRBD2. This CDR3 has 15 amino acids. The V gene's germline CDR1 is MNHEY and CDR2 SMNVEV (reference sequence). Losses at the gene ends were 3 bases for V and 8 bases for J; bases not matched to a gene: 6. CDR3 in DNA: TGTGCCAGCAGTTTGGCTGGGACTAGCGGGAGTAAGCAGTACTTC. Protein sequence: CASSLAGTSGSKQYF.

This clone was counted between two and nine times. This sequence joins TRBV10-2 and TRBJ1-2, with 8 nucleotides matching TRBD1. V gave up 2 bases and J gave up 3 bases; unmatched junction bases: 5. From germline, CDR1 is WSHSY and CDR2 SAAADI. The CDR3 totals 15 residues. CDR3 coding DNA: TGCGCCAGCAGTGAGGGACAGGGTCCCCACTATGGCTACACCTTC. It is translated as CASSEGQGPHYGYTF.

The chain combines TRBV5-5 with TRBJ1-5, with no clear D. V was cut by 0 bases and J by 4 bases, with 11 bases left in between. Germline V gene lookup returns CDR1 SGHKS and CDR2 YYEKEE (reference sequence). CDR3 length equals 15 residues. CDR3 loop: CASSLVSGSNQPQHF. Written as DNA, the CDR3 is TGTGCCAGCAGCTTGGTTTCGGGGTCTAATCAGCCCCAGCATTTT.

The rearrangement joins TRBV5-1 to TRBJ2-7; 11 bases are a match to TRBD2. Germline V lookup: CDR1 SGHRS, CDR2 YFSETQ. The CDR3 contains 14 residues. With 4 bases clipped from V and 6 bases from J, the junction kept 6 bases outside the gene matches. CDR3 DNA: TGCGCCAGCAGCGACACTAGCGGGAGTAGCGAGCAGTACTTC. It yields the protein CASSDTSGSSEQYF.

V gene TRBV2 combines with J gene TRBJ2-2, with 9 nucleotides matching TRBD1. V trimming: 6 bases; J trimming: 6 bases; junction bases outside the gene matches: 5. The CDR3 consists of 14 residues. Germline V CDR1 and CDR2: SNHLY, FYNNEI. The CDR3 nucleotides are TGTGCCAGCAGATCGGGACAGGGCCCCGGGGAGCTGTTTTTT. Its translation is CASRSGQGPGELFF. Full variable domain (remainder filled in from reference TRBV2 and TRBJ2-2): EPEVTQTPSHQVTQMGQEVILRCVPISNHLYFYWYRQILGQKVEFLVSFYNNEISEKSEIFDDQFSVERPDGSNFTLKIRSTKLEDSAMYFCASRSGQGPGELFFGEGSRLTVL.

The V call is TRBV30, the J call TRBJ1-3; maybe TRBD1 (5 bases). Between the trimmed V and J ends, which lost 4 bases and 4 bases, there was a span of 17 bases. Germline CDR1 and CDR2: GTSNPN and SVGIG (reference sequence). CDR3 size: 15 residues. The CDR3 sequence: CAWTPSGLAGNTIYF. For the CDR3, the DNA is TGTGCCTGGACACCTTCAGGGTTGGCGGGAAACACCATATATTTT.

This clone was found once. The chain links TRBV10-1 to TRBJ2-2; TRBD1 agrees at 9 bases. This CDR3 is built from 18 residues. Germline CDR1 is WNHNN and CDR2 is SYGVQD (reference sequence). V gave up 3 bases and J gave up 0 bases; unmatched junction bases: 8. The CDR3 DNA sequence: TGCGCCAGCAGTGACGACCCGGGACAGGGACCGAACACCGGGGAGCTGTTTTTT. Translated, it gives CASSDDPGQGPNTGELFF.

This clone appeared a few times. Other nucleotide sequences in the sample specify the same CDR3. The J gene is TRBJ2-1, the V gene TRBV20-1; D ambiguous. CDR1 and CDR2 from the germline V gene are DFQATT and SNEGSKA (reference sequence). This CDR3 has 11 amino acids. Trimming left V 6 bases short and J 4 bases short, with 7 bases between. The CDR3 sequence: CSAPSYNEQFF. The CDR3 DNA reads TGCAGTGCCCCATCTTACAATGAGCAGTTCTTC.

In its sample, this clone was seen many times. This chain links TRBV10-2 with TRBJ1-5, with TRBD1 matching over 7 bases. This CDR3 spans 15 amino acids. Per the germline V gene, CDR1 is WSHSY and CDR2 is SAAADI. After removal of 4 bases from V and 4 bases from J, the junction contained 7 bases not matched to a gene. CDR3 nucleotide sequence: TGCGCCAGCAGTGGATCGGGACAGCTAAATCAGCCCCAGCATTTT. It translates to CASSGSGQLNQPQHF.

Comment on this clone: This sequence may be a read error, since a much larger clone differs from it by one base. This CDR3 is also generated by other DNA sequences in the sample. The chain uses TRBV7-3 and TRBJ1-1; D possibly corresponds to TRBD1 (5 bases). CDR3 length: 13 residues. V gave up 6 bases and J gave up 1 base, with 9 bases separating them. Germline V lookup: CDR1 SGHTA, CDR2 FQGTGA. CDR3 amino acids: CASSFQGNTEAFF. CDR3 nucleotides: TGTGCCAGCAGTTTCCAGGGGAACACTGAAGCTTTCTTT. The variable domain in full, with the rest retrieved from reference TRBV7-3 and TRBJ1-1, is GAGVSQTPSNKVTEKGKYVELRCDPISGHTALYWYRQSLGQGPEFLIYFQGTGAADDSGLPNDRFFAVRPEGSVSTLKIQRTERGDSAVYLCASSFQGNTEAFFGQGTRLTVV.

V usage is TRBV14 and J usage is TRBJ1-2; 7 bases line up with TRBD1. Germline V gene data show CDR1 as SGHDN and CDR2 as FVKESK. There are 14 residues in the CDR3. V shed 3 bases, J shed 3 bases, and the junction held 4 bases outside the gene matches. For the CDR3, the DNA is TGTGCCAGCAGCCAGGGACAGCATTACTATGGCTACACCTTC. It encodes CASSQGQHYYGYTF.

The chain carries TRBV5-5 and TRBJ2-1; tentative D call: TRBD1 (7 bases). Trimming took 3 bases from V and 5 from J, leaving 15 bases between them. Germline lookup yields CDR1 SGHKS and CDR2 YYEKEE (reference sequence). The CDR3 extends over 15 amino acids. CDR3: CASSSDGGQHNEQFF. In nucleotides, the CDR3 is TGTGCCAGCAGCTCCGACGGGGGACAGCACAATGAGCAGTTCTTC.

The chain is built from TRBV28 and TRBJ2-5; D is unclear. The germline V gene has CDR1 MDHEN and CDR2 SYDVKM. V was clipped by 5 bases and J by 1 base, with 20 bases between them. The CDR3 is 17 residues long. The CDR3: CASSLETRKPLQETQYF. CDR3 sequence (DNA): TGTGCCAGCAGTCTAGAGACACGCAAACCCCTCCAAGAGACCCAGTACTTC.

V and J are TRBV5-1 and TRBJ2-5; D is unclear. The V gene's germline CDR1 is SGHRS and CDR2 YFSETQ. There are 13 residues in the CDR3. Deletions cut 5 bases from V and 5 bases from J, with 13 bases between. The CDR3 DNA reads TGCGCCAGCAGTCGGTCCTCCGGGGAGACCCAGTACTTC. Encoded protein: CASSRSSGETQYF.